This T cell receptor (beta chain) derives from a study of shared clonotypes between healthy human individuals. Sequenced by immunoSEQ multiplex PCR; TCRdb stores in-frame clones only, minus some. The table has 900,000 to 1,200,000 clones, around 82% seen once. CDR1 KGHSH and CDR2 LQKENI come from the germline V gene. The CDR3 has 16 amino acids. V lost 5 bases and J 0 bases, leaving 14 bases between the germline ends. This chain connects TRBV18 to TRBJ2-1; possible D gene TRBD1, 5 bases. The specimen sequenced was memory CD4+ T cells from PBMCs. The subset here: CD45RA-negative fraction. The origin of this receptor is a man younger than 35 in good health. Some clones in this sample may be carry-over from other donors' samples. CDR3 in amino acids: CASSYSVTGSYNEQFF. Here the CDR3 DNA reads TGTGCCAGCTCATATTCGGTTACAGGCTCCTACAATGAGCAGTTCTTC. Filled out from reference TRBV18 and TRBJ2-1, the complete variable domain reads NAGVMQNPRHLVRRRGQEARLRCSPMKGHSHVYWYRQLPEEGLKFMVYLQKENIIDESGMPKERFSAEFPKEGPSILRIQQVVRGDSAAYFCASSYSVTGSYNEQFFGPGTRLTVL.